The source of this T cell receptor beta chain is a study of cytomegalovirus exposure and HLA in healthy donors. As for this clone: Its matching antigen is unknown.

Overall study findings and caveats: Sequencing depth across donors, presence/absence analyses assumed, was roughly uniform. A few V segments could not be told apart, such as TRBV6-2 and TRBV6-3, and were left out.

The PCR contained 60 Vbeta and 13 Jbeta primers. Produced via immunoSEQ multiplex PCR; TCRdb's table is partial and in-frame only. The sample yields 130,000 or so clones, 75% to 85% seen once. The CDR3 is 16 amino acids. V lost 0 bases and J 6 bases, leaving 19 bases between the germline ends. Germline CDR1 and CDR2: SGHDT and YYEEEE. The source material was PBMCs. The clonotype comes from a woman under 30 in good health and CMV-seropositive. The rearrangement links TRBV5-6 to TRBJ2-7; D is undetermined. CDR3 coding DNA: TGTGCCAGCAGCTTGGGACCCATGTCCCTAACAGCCGAGCAGTACTTC. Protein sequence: CASSLGPMSLTAEQYF.